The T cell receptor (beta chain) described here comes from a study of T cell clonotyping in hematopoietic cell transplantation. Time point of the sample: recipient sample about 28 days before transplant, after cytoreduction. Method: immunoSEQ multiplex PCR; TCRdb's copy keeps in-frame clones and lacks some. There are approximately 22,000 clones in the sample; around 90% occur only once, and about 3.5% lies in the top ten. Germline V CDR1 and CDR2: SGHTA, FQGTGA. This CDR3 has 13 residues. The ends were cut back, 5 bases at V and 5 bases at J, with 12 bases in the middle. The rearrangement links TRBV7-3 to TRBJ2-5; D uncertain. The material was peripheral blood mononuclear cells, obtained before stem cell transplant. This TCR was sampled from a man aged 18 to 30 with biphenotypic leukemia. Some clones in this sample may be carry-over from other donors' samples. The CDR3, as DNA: TGTGCCAGCAGCATCCGTCCCGGGGAGACCCAGTACTTC. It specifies CASSIRPGETQYF.